This TCR beta chain was captured by sequencing in a study of blood T cell repertoires in COVID-19. Whole-study context: PBMCs, B-cell-depleted T cells, or T cells provided the cDNA or gDNA that made up the material.

This clone was found once. Assay: immunoSEQ multiplex PCR; the TCRdb copy retains only in-frame clones and omits some. Among approximately 410,000 clones, roughly 88% were seen once, and the ten largest hold almost 1.5%. Germline V gives CDR1 SQVTM, CDR2 ANQGSEA. Unmatched junction bases numbered 15, after V lost 3 bases and J lost 10 bases. This CDR3 is 15 amino acids long. The source of this sequence is a woman aged 25 to 45 with active or convalescent COVID-19. This sequence joins TRBV29-1 and TRBJ2-1, with 7 bases matching TRBD1. The sample consisted of peripheral blood. The CDR3 spells CSVESGTVFDSEQFF. The CDR3 bases are TGCAGCGTTGAGTCTGGGACAGTCTTCGACTCCGAGCAGTTCTTC.